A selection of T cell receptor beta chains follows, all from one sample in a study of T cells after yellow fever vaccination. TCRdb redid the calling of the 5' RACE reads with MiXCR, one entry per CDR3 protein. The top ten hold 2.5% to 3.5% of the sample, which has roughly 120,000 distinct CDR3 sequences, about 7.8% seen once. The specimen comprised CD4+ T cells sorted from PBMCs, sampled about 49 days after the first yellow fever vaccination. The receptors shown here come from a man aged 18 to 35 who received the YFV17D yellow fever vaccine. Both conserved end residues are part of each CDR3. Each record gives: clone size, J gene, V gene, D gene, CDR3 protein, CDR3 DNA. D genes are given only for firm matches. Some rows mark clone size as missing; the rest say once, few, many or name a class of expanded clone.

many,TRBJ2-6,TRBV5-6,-,CASSLRGAGANVLTF,TGTGCCAGCAGCTTGAGAGGGGCCGGGGCCAACGTCCTGACTTTC
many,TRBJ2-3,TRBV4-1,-,CASSQDPNDTQYF,TGCGCCAGCAGCCAAGACCCCAACGATACGCAGTATTTT
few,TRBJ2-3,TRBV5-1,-,CASSLISAGGSGDTQYF,TGCGCCAGCAGCTTGATATCGGCAGGAGGGTCGGGAGATACGCAGTATTTT
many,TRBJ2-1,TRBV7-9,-,CASSLAWGKLNEQFF,TGTGCCAGCAGCTTAGCGTGGGGGAAGTTAAATGAGCAGTTCTTC
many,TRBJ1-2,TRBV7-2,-,CASSPGRVGPYGYTF,TGTGCCAGCAGCCCCGGCCGGGTGGGGCCCTATGGCTACACCTTC
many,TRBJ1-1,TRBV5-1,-,CASSLEMDTEAFF,TGCGCCAGCAGCTTGGAGATGGACACTGAAGCTTTCTTT
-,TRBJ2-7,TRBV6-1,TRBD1,CASSLTGKAYEQYF,TGTGCCAGCAGTCTGACAGGGAAGGCCTACGAGCAGTACTTC
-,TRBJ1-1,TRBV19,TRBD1,CASSIRDRLNTEAFF,TGTGCCAGTAGTATCCGGGACAGACTGAACACTGAAGCTTTCTTT
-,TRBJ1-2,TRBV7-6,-,CASSLHLLMVLYGYTF,TGTGCCAGCAGCCTACACCTTTTGATGGTACTCTATGGCTACACCTTC
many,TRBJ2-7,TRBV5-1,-,CASSLTVSSYEQYF,TGCGCCAGCAGCTTGACAGTTTCTTCCTACGAGCAGTACTTC
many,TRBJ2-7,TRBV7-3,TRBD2,CASSSRLAGRSSYEQYF,TGTGCCAGCAGCTCCCGACTAGCGGGGCGAAGCTCCTACGAGCAGTACTTC
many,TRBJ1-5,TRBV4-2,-,CASSQEEGAQPQHF,TGTGCCAGCAGCCAAGAGGAGGGAGCCCAGCCCCAGCATTTT
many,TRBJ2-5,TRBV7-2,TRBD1,CASSRDRVGGTQYF,TGTGCCAGCAGCCGGGACAGGGTGGGAGGGACCCAGTACTTC
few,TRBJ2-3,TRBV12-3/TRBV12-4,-,CASSLAGYTQYF,TGTGCCAGCAGTTTGGCGGGGTATACGCAGTATTTT
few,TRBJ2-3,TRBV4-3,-,CASSQDRGATQYF,TGCGCCAGCAGCCAAGATCGGGGGGCTACGCAGTATTTT
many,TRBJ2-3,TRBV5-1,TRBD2,CASSLAGSRPRLAGVDTQYF,TGCGCCAGCAGCTTAGCTGGGTCGCGTCCTAGACTAGCGGGGGTAGATACGCAGTATTTT
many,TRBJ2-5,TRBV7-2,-,CASSLAGGVETQYF,TGTGCCAGCAGCTTAGCAGGGGGGGTAGAGACCCAGTACTTC
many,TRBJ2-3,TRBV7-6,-,CASSPLTNPTDTQYF,TGTGCCAGCAGCCCCCTCACGAACCCAACAGATACGCAGTATTTT
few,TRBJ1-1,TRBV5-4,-,CASSLGAVQVLGTEAFF,TGTGCCAGCAGCTTGGGGGCAGTACAGGTTCTTGGCACTGAAGCTTTCTTT
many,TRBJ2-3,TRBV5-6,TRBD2,CASSRPRGRASTDTQYF,TGTGCCAGCAGCAGACCGCGGGGGAGGGCTAGCACAGATACGCAGTATTTT
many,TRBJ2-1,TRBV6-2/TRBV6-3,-,CASTKTRNLNNEQFF,TGTGCCAGCACCAAAACTAGAAACCTGAACAATGAGCAGTTCTTC
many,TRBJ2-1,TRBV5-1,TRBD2,CASSLTGTSGYNEQFF,TGCGCCAGCAGCTTGACCGGGACTAGCGGCTACAATGAGCAGTTCTTC
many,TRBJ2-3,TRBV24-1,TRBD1,CATSDFGQGTDTQYF,TGTGCCACCAGTGATTTTGGACAGGGCACAGATACGCAGTATTTT
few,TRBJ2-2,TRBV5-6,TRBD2,CASSHGAGGNTGELFF,TGTGCCAGCAGCCATGGGGCGGGGGGGAACACCGGGGAGCTGTTTTTT
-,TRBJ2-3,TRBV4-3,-,CASSHLFTDTQYF,TGCGCCAGCAGCCACCTTTTCACAGATACGCAGTATTTT
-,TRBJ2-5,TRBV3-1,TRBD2,CATTQGATSGGEETQYF,TGTGCCACCACCCAAGGTGCGACTAGCGGGGGAGAAGAGACCCAGTACTTC
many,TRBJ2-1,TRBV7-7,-,CASSCLQVRSYNEQFF,TGTGCCAGCAGCTGCTTACAGGTTCGCTCCTACAATGAGCAGTTCTTC
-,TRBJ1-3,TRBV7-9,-,CASSFWGATRNTIYF,TGTGCCAGCAGCTTTTGGGGGGCAACAAGGAACACCATATATTTT
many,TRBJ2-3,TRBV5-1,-,CASSVTGSDTQYF,TGCGCCAGCAGCGTGACAGGTTCTGATACGCAGTATTTT
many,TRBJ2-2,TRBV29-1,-,CSARRNTGELFF,TGCAGCGCCCGTCGGAACACCGGGGAGCTGTTTTTT
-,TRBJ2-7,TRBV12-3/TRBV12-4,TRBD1,CASRRTGPYEQYF,TGTGCCAGCAGAAGGACAGGCCCCTACGAGCAGTACTTC
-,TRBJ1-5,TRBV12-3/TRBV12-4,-,CASSPPSQPQHF,TGTGCCAGCAGTCCTCCCAGCCAGCCCCAGCATTTT
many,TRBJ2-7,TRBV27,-,CASSTGYEQYF,TGTGCCAGCAGTACTGGTTACGAGCAGTACTTC
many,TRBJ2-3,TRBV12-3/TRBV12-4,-,CASSLGWTQNTQYF,TGTGCCAGCAGTTTAGGGTGGACTCAGAATACGCAGTATTTT
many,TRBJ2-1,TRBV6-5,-,CASSYIWAGSSYNEQFF,TGTGCCAGCAGTTATATCTGGGCGGGGAGCTCCTACAATGAGCAGTTCTTC
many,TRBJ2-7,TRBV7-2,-,CASSPGGGRGSYEQYF,TGTGCCAGCAGCCCAGGGGGGGGACGAGGCTCCTACGAGCAGTACTTC
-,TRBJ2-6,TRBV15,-,CATSRDRNSGANVLTF,TGTGCCACCAGCAGAGATCGGAACTCTGGGGCCAACGTCCTGACTTTC
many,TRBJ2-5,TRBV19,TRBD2,CASSYGTSGETQYF,TGTGCCAGTAGTTACGGGACTAGCGGAGAGACCCAGTACTTC
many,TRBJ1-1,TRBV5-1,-,CASSQQSRNTEAFF,TGCGCCAGCAGCCAACAATCGAGGAACACTGAAGCTTTCTTT
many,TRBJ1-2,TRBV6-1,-,CASSENGGYTF,TGTGCCAGCAGTGAAAATGGTGGCTACACCTTC
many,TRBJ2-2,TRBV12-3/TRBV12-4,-,CASIQGIGGELFF,TGTGCCAGCATTCAGGGTATCGGCGGGGAGCTGTTTTTT
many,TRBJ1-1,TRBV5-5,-,CASSSVWDTEAFF,TGTGCCAGCAGCTCTGTGTGGGACACTGAAGCTTTCTTT
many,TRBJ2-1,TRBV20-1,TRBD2,CSARVVAGGPNEQFF,TGCAGTGCTAGAGTAGTAGCGGGGGGCCCCAATGAGCAGTTCTTC
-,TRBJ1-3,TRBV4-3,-,CASSQERASRLDGNTIYF,TGCGCCAGCAGCCAAGAGAGAGCTTCGCGGTTGGATGGAAACACCATATATTTT
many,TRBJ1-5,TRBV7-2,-,CASSLRGGNQPQHF,TGTGCCAGCAGCTTGCGAGGAGGCAATCAGCCCCAGCATTTT
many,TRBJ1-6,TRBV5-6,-,CASSGGFLAALHF,TGTGCCAGCAGCGGGGGGTTTCTCGCGGCCCTCCACTTT
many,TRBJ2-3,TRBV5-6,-,CASSLGPGVVTDTQYF,TGTGCCAGCAGCTTGGGTCCGGGGGTTGTGACAGATACGCAGTATTTT
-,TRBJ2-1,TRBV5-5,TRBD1,CASSFGTGNIYNEQFF,TGTGCCAGCAGCTTCGGGACAGGCAATATTTACAATGAGCAGTTCTTC